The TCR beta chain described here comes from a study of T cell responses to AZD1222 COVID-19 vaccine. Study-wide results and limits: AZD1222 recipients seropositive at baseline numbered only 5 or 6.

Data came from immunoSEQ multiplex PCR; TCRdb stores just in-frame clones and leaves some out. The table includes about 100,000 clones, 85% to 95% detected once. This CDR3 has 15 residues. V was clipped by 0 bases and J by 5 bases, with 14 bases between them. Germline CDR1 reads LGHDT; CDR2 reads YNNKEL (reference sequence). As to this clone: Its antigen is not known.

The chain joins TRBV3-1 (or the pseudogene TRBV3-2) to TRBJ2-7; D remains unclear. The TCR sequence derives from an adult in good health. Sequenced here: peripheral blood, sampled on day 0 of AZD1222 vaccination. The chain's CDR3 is CASSQDRRLNNEQYF. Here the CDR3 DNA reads TGTGCCAGCAGCCAAGATAGGAGACTCAATAACGAGCAGTACTTC.